The 20 T cell receptor beta chains given below trace back to one sample, sequenced in a study of radiation and T cells in renal cell carcinoma. As to time point: blood 4 weeks post-SBRT, at nephrectomy. This sample's treatment: 15 Gy SBRT to primary tumor, nephrectomy 4 weeks later. Measured with immunoSEQ multiplex PCR; TCRdb has only the in-frame clones, and not every one. The data show roughly 90,000 clones, approximately 80% seen once. This sample comprised blood, obtained from a patient whose treatment included radiotherapy and nephrectomy. The origin of the receptors is a man aged 50 to 59 with renal cell carcinoma.

This clone was observed a single time. The V call is TRBV6-5, the J call TRBJ1-2; D not resolved. Germline V lookup: CDR1 MNHEY, CDR2 SVGAGI. The CDR3 totals 13 residues. Trimming pared 0 bases from V and 5 bases from J, leaving 7 bases between. The CDR3 sequence: CASSYSSLYGYTF. DNA of the CDR3: TGTGCCAGCAGTTACTCGTCACTTTATGGCTACACCTTC.

The genes are TRBV18 and TRBJ1-1; no firm D call. V lost 2 bases and J 5 bases, leaving 12 bases between the germline ends. Germline lookup yields CDR1 KGHSH and CDR2 LQKENI. CDR3 length: 14 residues. CDR3 nucleotide sequence: TGTGCCAGCTCACCATCACGTGGTCGGACTGAAGCTTTCTTT. As protein: CASSPSRGRTEAFF.

V and J are TRBV9 and TRBJ2-1; 7 bases are a match to TRBD2. The ends lost 4 bases at V and 2 bases at J; junction bases unmatched: 3. From germline, CDR1 is SGDLS and CDR2 YYNGEE. This CDR3 has 14 residues. The CDR3 here is CASSRGDPYNEQFF. The CDR3 nucleotides are TGTGCCAGCAGCCGGGGGGATCCCTACAATGAGCAGTTCTTC.

V and J are TRBV19 and TRBJ1-5, with TRBD1 matching 7 bases. Losses at the gene ends were 2 bases for V and 5 bases for J; bases not matched to a gene: 6. Germline V gene sequence: CDR1 LNHDA, CDR2 SQIVND (reference sequence). The CDR3 is 15 residues long. The CDR3 reads CASSIRGDSDQPQHF. The CDR3 DNA sequence: TGTGCCAGTAGTATACGAGGGGACAGTGATCAGCCCCAGCATTTT.

The V call is TRBV7-2, the J call TRBJ1-2; 7 bases fit TRBD1. This CDR3 is built from 15 residues. In germline, CDR1 is SGHTA, CDR2 FQGNSA. V lost 4 bases, J lost 8 bases, and 13 bases stayed unmatched. In DNA form, the CDR3 reads TGTGCCAGCAGCTCGCAGGGGGGGGCGACGGGAGGCTACACCTTC. The encoded protein is CASSSQGGATGGYTF. The full variable domain, rest sourced from reference TRBV7-2 and TRBJ1-2, is GAGVSQSPSNKVTEKGKDVELRCDPISGHTALYWYRQSLGQGLEFLIYFQGNSAPDKSGLPSDRFSAERTGGSVSTLTIQRTQQEDSAVYLCASSSQGGATGGYTFGSGTRLTVV.

This clone was detected only once. The chain recombines TRBV15 with TRBJ2-1; the D gene is possibly TRBD2 (6 bases). Germline CDR1 LNHNV, CDR2 YYDKDF (reference sequence). The CDR3 is 15 residues long. Trimming pared 0 bases from V and 2 bases from J, leaving 8 bases between. The chain's CDR3 is CATSRDRGAYNEQFF. The DNA of the CDR3 is TGTGCCACCAGCAGAGATCGCGGGGCCTACAATGAGCAGTTCTTC.

The CDR3 DNA reads as TGTGCCAGCAGCTTATGTCCTTATGGCTACACCTTC. This encodes CASSLCPYGYTF. V gene TRBV5-6 combines with J gene TRBJ1-2; D remains ambiguous. The CDR3 loop spans 12 amino acids. The ends were cut back, 2 bases at V and 5 bases at J, with 7 bases in the middle. Germline V gene lookup returns CDR1 SGHDT and CDR2 YYEEEE.

The chain employs TRBV11-2 and TRBJ2-3, with no clear D. Deletions cut 5 bases from V and 1 base from J, with 13 bases between. There are 15 residues in the CDR3. CDR1 and CDR2 from the germline V gene are SGHAT and FQNNGV. The CDR3 protein is CASSASLKGTDTQYF. CDR3 DNA sequence: TGTGCCAGCAGCGCGAGCCTGAAGGGCACAGATACGCAGTATTTT.

V and J are TRBV7-2 and TRBJ2-3, with 12 bases lining up with TRBD2. This CDR3 region has 17 residues. J was trimmed by 2 bases and V by 5 bases; bases with no gene match: 8. From germline, CDR1 is SGHTA and CDR2 FQGNSA. The CDR3 protein is CASSRALAGGFTDTQYF. In DNA form, the CDR3 reads TGTGCCAGCAGCCGAGCTCTAGCGGGGGGGTTCACAGATACGCAGTATTTT.

The chain joins TRBV10-3 to TRBJ1-2, with D possibly being TRBD1 (6 bases). Per the germline V gene, CDR1 is ENHRY and CDR2 is SYGVKD. Trimming took 0 bases from V and 6 from J, leaving 8 bases between them. This CDR3 comprises 13 residues. CDR3 amino acids: CAISESGGHGYTF. In nucleotides, the CDR3 is TGTGCCATCAGTGAGTCCGGGGGGCATGGCTACACCTTC.

The gene calls are TRBV6-1 and TRBJ1-4, with 7 bases that match TRBD1. Germline CDR1 reads MNHNS; CDR2 reads SASEGT. The length of the CDR3 is 16 residues. Losses at the gene ends were 4 bases for V and 0 bases for J; bases not matched to a gene: 5. CDR3 in amino acids: CASSGAGGTTNEKLFF. In DNA, the CDR3 is TGTGCCAGCAGTGGGGCAGGGGGTACAACTAATGAAAAACTGTTTTTT.

The gene calls are TRBV7-2 and TRBJ1-1, with 7 nucleotides matching TRBD1. The V segment lost 3 bases and the J segment 0 bases; nucleotides outside the gene matches: 4. CDR3 length equals 15 residues. In germline, CDR1 is SGHTA, CDR2 FQGNSA. CDR3 coding DNA: TGTGCCAGCAGCTTGGGACAGCAAATGAACACTGAAGCTTTCTTT. This gives the protein CASSLGQQMNTEAFF.

The genes are TRBV6-4 and TRBJ1-2; a weak D match, TRBD1 (5 bases). There are 13 residues in the CDR3. V was clipped by 4 bases and J by 6 bases, with 12 bases between them. Germline V gene data show CDR1 as MRHNA and CDR2 as SNTAGT. The CDR3 region is CASSGQPGDGYTF. For the CDR3, the DNA is TGTGCCAGCAGTGGGCAACCGGGGGATGGCTACACCTTC.

This sequence joins TRBV10-3 and TRBJ2-7; D is tentatively TRBD1 or TRBD2 (5 bases each). The ends were cut back, 6 bases at V and 5 bases at J, with 14 bases in the middle. Germline CDR1 reads ENHRY; CDR2 reads SYGVKD. The CDR3 loop spans 13 amino acids. The CDR3 sequence: CAIREGEFNEQYF. CDR3 nucleotides: TGTGCCATCAGGGAAGGGGAGTTCAACGAGCAGTACTTC.

This chain joins TRBV7-2 and TRBJ2-1; the D gene could be TRBD1 or TRBD2 (5 bases each). Germline V gene sequence: CDR1 SGHTA, CDR2 FQGNSA. V was pared by 5 bases and J by 4 bases, with 15 bases between. The CDR3 runs 15 residues. The CDR3 is CASSRTGTDYNEQFF. DNA of the CDR3: TGTGCCAGCAGCCGTACCGGGACGGATTACAATGAGCAGTTCTTC.

CDR3 sequence reads: CASSPPETRSFEQFF. The CDR3 coding sequence is TGTGCCAGCTCACCACCCGAGACTAGATCATTTGAGCAGTTCTTC. The chain joins TRBV18 to TRBJ2-1, with D tentatively TRBD2 (6 bases). Germline lookup yields CDR1 KGHSH and CDR2 LQKENI. V was trimmed by 0 bases and J by 9 bases, leaving 15 bases between them. This CDR3 has 15 residues.

Written as DNA, the CDR3 is TGTGCCAGCGGGACAGGGCTCCAAGAGACCCAGTACTTC. Translating gives CASGTGLQETQYF. The chain couples TRBV6-5 to TRBJ2-5, with TRBD1 identical over 9 bases. The CDR3 runs 13 residues. Trimming removed 8 bases from V and 1 base from J; junction bases left unmatched: 2. Germline V gene sequence: CDR1 MNHEY, CDR2 SVGAGI.

The rearrangement joins TRBV5-4 to TRBJ2-7; 7 nucleotides align to TRBD2. This CDR3 contains 15 residues. The V segment lost 1 base and the J segment 4 bases; nucleotides outside the gene matches: 8. Germline CDR1 reads SGHNT; CDR2 reads YYREEE (reference sequence). The CDR3 DNA sequence: TGTGCCAGCAGCTTGACCAGCGGGGCCAGTTACGAGCAGTACTTC. It specifies CASSLTSGASYEQYF. Combining the CDR3 with reference TRBV5-4 and TRBJ2-7 gives the whole variable domain ETGVTQSPTHLIKTRGQQVTLRCSSQSGHNTVSWYQQALGQGPQFIFQYYREEENGRGNFPPRFSGLQFPNYSSELNVNALELDDSALYLCASSLTSGASYEQYFGPGTRLTVT.

V usage is TRBV4-3 and J usage is TRBJ1-6; 7 bases map to TRBD1. V trimming: 0 bases; J trimming: 10 bases; junction bases outside the gene matches: 6. The CDR3 consists of 15 residues. Per the germline V gene, CDR1 is LGHNA and CDR2 is YSLEER. The DNA for the CDR3 is TGCGCCAGCAGCCAAGAAGGGGCAGGGGGGTCACCCCTCCACTTT. It yields the protein CASSQEGAGGSPLHF.

The rearrangement uses TRBV6-5 and TRBJ2-5; a weak D match, TRBD1 (5 bases). V dropped 2 bases and J dropped 6 bases, with 13 bases sitting between them. Germline V gene lookup returns CDR1 MNHEY and CDR2 SVGAGI. This CDR3 region has 14 residues. CDR3 in DNA: TGTGCCAGCAGTTACGATCCAGGGTGGCAGACCCAGTACTTC. Translation gives CASSYDPGWQTQYF.